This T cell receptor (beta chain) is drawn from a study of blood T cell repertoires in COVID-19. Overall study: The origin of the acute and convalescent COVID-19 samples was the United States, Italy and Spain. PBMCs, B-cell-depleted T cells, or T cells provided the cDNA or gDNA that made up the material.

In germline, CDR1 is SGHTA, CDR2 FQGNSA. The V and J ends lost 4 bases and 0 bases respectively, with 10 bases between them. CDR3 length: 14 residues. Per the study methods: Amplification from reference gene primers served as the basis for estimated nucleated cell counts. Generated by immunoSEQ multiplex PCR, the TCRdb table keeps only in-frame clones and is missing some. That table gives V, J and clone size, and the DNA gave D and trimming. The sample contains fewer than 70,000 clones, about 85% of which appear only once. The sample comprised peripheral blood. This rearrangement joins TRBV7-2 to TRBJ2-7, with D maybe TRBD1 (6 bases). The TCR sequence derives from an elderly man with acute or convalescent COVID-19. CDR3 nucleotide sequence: TGTGCCAGCAGCTCTTGGGACACCTCCTACGAGCAGTACTTC. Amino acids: CASSSWDTSYEQYF.